The clone carrying this T cell receptor (beta chain) has only a few counts. Trimming removed 0 bases from V and 2 bases from J, with 10 bases in between. The CDR3 is made up of 15 amino acids. Per germline, CDR1 LNHDA and CDR2 SQIVND (reference sequence). Time point reported: newly diagnosed GD, antithyroid drugs for less than 3 months. The TCR library was made from RNA extracted from PBMCs. This sample was taken from a study of regulatory T cells in long-lasting Graves disease. Arm-PCR of CDR3 regions and iRepertoire HTBI primers were the basis on which TCR beta libraries were built. TCRdb processed the multiplex PCR reads anew with MiXCR; each CDR3 protein has one entry. The sample lists approximately 300,000 distinct CDR3 sequences, 15% to 20% occurring once.

Specimen: peripheral blood mononuclear cells (PBMCs), collected at new diagnosis, from a patient treated with antithyroid drugs. The receptor was derived from a female donor with Graves disease. The chain employs TRBV19 and TRBJ1-2, with unresolved D. The CDR3 region has the DNA TGTGCCAGTAGTATAGACGAGGGTCTGAACTATGGCTACACCTTC. This encodes CASSIDEGLNYGYTF.